Given below is one T cell receptor (beta chain) in context. Its target is not known. Sequencing was designed to attain a depth spanning 1 in 200,000 to 1 in 1 million T cells. TCRdb's table, derived via immunoSEQ multiplex PCR, lists solely in-frame clones and lacks some. The sample holds over 70,000 clones, around 75% seen once. These data originate in a study of cytotoxic CD8 clonotypes in ibrutinib-treated CLL. This CDR3 contains 14 residues. CDR1 is ENHRY and CDR2 is SYGVKD in the germline V gene. The V and J ends lost 6 bases and 4 bases respectively, with 15 bases between them. Frozen-stored PBMCs produced around 2.2 micrograms of genomic DNA for TCR beta libraries. General study results and limits: Ibrutinib response saw clonality rise, and progression saw it return toward baseline. Shared public clonotypes were rare, and on treatment they either got smaller or stayed the same.

This sample comprised PBMCs, obtained after 12 months of ibrutinib treatment. The chain has TRBV10-3 and TRBJ1-1; possibly TRBD1 for D (5 bases). The receptor was derived from a human donor with chronic lymphocytic leukemia. The CDR3 region is CAISGLDTSTEAFF. DNA of the CDR3: TGTGCCATCAGCGGTCTGGACACGTCCACTGAAGCTTTCTTT.